This TCR beta chain was sequenced during a study of blood T cell repertoires in COVID-19 (dated by TCRdb to about 2020). A note on the overall study: Collaborator samples came from the United States, Italy and Spain and covered acute and convalescent phases of COVID-19. The material from the prospective study consisted of cDNA or gDNA derived from T cells, B-cell-depleted T cells, or PBMCs. The dataset comprised deeply sampled blood TCRbeta repertoires from subjects exposed to, actively infected with, or recovered from COVID-19. A freely available public database, intended as a resource for researchers studying the immune response to SARS-CoV-2, is where the repertoires were released. The samples were drawn from two sources: the first 160 participants of the ongoing ImmuneRACE study, and 1,254 subjects contributed by 6 global collaborators. A de-identified subject ID, COVID-19 status, age in years and sex were almost always included in the sample metadata. HLA class I and class II types, where available, came from metadata supplied by the sample provider rather than from assay-based typing. Results and caveats for the whole study, not just this receptor: The quantity of clinical and demographic metadata differed by source and by participant and was supplied without curation.

Notes on this clone: No cognate antigen has been identified for it. Base qualities are missing; no much larger clone stands one base away.

The immunoSEQ Assay, a bias-controlled multiplex PCR, was used to amplify TCRbeta CDR3 regions from genomic DNA. From the authors' description of their analysis: The number of nucleated cells in each sample was estimated by amplification of reference gene primers within the assay. To quantify the absolute abundance of each unique TCRbeta CDR3 rearrangement, sequence reads were collapsed and filtered. For each sample, productive Simpson clonality was calculated as the square root of Simpson's diversity index over productive rearrangements. This is the immuneACCESS table as TCRdb keeps it, with only in-frame sequences that have V and J called. A part of the clones is gone; compared with another copy, unresolved V genes explain less than half, and the rest is unexplained. The V and J calls and clone size were taken over from that table, and D and trimming were inferred from the DNA. The sample has approximately 120,000 clones on record, 75% to 90% of them singletons. Of the sample, about 18% falls within the top ten clones.

Reading the germline V gene gives CDR1 SQVTM and CDR2 ANQGSEA. Trimmed from V: 7 bases; trimmed from J: 6 bases; junction bases lacking a gene match: 13. Including cysteine and phenylalanine, the CDR3 has 14 amino acids. The entry retains the CDR3 DNA only, 42 bases that are in frame from base 1. The collaborating institutions used their own protocols to collect whole blood in K2EDTA tubes. For TCRbeta analysis, collaborator samples were shipped as frozen whole blood, as isolated PBMCs, or as DNA extracted from either sample type. This chain joins TRBV29-1 to TRBJ1-1, with 8 bases aligning to TRBD1. This sequence originates from a woman in her sixties or seventies with acute or convalescent COVID-19. Sequenced: peripheral blood. CDR3 protein: CSARFGQGASEAFF. The sequence in DNA is TGCAGCGCTCGTTTTGGCCAGGGGGCATCTGAAGCTTTCTTT.